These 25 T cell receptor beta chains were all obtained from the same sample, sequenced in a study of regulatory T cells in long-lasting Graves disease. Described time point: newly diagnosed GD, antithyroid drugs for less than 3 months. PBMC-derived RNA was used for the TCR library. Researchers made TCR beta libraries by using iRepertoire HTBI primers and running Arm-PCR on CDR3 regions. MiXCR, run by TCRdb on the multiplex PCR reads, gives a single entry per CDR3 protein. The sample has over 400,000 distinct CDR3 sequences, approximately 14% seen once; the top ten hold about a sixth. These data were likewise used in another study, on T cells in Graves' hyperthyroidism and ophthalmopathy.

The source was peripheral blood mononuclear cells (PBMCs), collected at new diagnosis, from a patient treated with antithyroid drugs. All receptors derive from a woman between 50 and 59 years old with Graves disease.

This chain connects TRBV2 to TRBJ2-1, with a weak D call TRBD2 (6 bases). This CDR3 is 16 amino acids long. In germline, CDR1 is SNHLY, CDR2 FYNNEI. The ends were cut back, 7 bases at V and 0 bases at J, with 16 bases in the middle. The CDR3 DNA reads TGTGCCAGCACCCTGGGAGGTGGGAGCTCCTACAATGAGCAGTTCTTC. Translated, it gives CASTLGGGSSYNEQFF.

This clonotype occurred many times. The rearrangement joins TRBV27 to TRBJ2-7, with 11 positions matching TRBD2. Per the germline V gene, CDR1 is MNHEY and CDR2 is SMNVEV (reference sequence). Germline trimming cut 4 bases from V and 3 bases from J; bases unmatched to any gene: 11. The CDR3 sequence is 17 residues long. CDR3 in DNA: TGTGCCAGCAGTTCCCTCCGAGGGACTAGCGGATACTACGAGCAGTACTTC. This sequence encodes CASSSLRGTSGYYEQYF.

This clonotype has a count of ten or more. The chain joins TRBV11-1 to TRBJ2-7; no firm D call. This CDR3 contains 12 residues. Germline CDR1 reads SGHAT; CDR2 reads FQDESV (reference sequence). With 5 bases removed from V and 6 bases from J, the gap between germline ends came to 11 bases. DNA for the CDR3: TGTGCCAGCAGCCTCCGCTTCGGCGAGCAGTACTTC. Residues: CASSLRFGEQYF.

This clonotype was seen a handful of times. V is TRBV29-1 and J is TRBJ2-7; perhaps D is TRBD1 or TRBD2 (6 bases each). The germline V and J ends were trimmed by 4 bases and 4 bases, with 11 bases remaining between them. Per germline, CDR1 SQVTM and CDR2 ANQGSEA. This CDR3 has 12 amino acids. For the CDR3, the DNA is TGCAGCGTTGGAGGGGGGCGATACGAGCAGTACTTC. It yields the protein CSVGGGRYEQYF.

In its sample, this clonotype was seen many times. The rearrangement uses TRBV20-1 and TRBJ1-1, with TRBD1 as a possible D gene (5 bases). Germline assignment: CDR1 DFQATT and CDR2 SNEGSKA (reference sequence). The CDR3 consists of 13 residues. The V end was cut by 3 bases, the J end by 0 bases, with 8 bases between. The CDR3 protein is CSASQTVNTEAFF. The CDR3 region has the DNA TGCAGTGCTAGCCAGACAGTGAACACTGAAGCTTTCTTT.

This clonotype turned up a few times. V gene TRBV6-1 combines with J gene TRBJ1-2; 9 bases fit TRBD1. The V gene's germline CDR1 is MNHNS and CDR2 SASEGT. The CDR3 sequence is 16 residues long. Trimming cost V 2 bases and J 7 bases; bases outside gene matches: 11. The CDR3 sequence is CASSELVLGTGSGYTF. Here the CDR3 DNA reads TGTGCCAGCAGTGAATTGGTTCTTGGGACAGGGAGTGGCTACACCTTC.

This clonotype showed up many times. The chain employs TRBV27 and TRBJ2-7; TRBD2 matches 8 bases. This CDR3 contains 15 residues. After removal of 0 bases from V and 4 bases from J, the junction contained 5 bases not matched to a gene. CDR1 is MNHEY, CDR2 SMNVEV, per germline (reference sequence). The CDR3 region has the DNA TGTGCCAGCAGTTTATCGCCCGGGGGGGTATACGAGCAGTACTTC. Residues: CASSLSPGGVYEQYF.

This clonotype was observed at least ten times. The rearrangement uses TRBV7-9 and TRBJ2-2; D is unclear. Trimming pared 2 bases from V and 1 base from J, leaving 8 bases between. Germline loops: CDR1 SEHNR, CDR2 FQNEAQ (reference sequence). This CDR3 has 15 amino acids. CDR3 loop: CASSLRSENTGELFF. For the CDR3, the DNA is TGTGCCAGCAGCTTAAGGTCAGAGAACACCGGGGAGCTGTTTTTT.

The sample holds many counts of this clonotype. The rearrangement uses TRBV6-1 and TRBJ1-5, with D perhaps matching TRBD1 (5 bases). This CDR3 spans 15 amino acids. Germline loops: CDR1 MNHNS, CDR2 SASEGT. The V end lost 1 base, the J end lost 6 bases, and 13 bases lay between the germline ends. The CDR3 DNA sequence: TGTGCCAGCAGTGAAGGGACGGTAAGGGGTCAGCCCCAGCATTTT. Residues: CASSEGTVRGQPQHF.

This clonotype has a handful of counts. CDR3 region: CASSSIGDGAQFF. The CDR3 coding sequence is TGTGCCAGCAGCTCCATAGGGGACGGAGCGCAGTTCTTC. The J gene is TRBJ2-1, the V gene TRBV6-1; D tentatively reads TRBD1 or TRBD2 (5 bases each). The CDR3 runs 13 residues. CDR1 and CDR2 from the germline V gene are MNHNS and SASEGT. Trimming removed 6 bases from V and 12 bases from J, with 18 bases in between.

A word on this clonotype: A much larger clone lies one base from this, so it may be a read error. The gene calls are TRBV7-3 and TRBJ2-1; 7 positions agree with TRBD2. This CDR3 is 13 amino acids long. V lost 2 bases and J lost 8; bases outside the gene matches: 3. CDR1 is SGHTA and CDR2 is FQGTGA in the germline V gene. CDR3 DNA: TGTGCCAGCAGCTTATCTACTAGCGATGAGCAGTTCTTC. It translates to CASSLSTSDEQFF.

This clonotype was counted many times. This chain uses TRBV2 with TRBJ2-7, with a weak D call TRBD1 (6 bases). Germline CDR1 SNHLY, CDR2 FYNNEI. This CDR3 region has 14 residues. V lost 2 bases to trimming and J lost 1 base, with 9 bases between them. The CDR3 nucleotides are TGTGCCAGCAGTGAACAGGGGCAGTCCTACGAGCAGTACTTC. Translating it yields CASSEQGQSYEQYF.

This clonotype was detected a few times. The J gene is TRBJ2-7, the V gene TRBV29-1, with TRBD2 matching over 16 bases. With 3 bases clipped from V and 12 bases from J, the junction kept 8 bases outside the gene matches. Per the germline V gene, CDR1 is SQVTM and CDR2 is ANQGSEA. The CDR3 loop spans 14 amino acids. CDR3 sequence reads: CSVDHGTSGREVYF. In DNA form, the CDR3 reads TGCAGCGTTGACCACGGGACTAGCGGGAGGGAAGTGTACTTC.

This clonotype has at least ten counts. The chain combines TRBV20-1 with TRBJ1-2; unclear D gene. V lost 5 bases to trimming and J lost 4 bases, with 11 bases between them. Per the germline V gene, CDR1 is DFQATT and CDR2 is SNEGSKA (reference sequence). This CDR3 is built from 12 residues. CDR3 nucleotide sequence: TGCAGTGCTCAACGGGCCCCCTATGGCTACACCTTC. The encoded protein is CSAQRAPYGYTF.

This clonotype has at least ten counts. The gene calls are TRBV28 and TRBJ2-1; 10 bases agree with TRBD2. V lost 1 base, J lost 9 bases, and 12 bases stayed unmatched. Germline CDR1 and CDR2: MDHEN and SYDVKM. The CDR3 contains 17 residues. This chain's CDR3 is CASSLSYRASGSSEQFF. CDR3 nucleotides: TGTGCCAGCAGTTTATCCTATCGGGCTAGCGGGAGTAGTGAGCAGTTCTTC.

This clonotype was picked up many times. The CDR3 DNA reads as TGTGCCAGCCGCCCCCAGAGCGATTACAATGAGCAGTTCTTC. Translation gives CASRPQSDYNEQFF. This rearrangement joins TRBV7-9 to TRBJ2-1; no clear D. In germline, CDR1 is SEHNR, CDR2 FQNEAQ (reference sequence). The CDR3 loop spans 14 amino acids. The germline V and J ends were trimmed by 8 bases and 4 bases, with 15 bases remaining between them.

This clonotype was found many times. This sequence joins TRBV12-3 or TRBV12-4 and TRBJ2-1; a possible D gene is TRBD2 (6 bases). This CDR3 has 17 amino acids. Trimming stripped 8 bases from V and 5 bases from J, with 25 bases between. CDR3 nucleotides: TGTGCCAGCTCTGGTGAGCGGGCGGGATTATGGGACAATGAGCAGTTCTTC. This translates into CASSGERAGLWDNEQFF.

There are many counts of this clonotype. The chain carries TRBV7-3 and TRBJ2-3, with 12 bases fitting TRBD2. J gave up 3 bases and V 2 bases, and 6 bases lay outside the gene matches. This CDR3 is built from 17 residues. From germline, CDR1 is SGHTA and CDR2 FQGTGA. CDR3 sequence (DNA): TGTGCCAGCAGCTTACTTCTAGCGGGAGGGCTAACAGATACGCAGTATTTT. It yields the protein CASSLLLAGGLTDTQYF.

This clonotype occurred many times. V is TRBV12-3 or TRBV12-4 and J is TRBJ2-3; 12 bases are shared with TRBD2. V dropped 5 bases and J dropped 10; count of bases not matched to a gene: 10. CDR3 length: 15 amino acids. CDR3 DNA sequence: TGTGCCAGCAGTGACGGACTAGCGGGGCTCTTTTCGCAGTATTTT. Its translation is CASSDGLAGLFSQYF.

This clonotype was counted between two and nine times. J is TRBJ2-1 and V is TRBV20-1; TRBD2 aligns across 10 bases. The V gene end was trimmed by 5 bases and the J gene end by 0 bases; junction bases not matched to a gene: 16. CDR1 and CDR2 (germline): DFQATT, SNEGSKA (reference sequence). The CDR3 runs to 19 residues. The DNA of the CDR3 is TGCAGTGCTCCACCCCCTAGCGGGAGTTTTCGAAGCTCCTACAATGAGCAGTTCTTC. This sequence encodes CSAPPPSGSFRSSYNEQFF.

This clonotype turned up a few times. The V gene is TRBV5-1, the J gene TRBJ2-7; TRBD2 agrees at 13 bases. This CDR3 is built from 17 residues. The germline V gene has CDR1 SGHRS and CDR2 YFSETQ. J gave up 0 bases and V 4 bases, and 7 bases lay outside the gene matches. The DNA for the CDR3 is TGCGCCAGCAGCGTAGGACTAGCGGGAGACGGCTCCTACGAGCAGTACTTC. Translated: CASSVGLAGDGSYEQYF.

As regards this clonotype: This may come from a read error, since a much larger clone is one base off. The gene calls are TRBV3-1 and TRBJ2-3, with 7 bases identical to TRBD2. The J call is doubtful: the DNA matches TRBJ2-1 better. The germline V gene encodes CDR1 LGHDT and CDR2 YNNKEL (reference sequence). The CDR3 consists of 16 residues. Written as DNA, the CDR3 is TGTGCCAGCAGCCAAGATGAACTAGCGTACTCCTACGAGCAGTTCTTC. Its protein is CASSQDELAYSYEQFF.

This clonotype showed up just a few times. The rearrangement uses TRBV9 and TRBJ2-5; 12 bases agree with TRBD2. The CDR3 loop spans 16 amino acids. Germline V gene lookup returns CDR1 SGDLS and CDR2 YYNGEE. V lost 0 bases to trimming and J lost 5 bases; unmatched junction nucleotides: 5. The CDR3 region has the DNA TGTGCCAGCAGCGTAGGGTCTAGCGGGAGGGCCGAGACCCAGTACTTC. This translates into CASSVGSSGRAETQYF.

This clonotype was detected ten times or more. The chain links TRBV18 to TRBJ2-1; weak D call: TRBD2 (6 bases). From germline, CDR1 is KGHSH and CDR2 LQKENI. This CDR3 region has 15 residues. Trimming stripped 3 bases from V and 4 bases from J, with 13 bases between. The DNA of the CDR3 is TGTGCCAGCTCACCGGTAGGTAGCGGATACAATGAGCAGTTCTTC. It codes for CASSPVGSGYNEQFF.

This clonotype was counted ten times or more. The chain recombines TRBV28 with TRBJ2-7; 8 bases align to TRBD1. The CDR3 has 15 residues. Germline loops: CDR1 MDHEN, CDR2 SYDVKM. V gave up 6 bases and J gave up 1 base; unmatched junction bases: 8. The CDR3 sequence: CASSRSGGRSYEQYF. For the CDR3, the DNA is TGTGCCAGCAGCCGGTCAGGGGGCAGGTCCTACGAGCAGTACTTC. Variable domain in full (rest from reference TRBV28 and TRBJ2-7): DVKVTQSSRYLVKRTGEKVFLECVQDMDHENMFWYRQDPGLGLRLIYFSYDVKMKEKGDIPEGYSVSREKKERFSLILESASTNQTSMYLCASSRSGGRSYEQYFGPGTRLTVT.